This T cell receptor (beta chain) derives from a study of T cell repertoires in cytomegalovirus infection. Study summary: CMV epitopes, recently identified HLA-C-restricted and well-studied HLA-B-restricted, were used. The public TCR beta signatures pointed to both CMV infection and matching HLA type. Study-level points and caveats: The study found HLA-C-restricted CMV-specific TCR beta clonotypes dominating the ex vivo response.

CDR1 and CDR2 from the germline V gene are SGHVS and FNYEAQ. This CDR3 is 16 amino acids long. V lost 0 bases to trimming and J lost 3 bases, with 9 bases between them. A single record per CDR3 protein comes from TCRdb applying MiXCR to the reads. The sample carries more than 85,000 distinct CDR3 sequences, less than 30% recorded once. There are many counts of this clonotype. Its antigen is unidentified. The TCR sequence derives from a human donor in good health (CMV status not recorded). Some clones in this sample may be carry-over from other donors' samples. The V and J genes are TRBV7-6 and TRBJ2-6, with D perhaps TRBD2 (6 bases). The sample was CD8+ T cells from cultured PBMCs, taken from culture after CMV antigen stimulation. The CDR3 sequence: CASSLAGLGGANVLTF. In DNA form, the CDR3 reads TGTGCCAGCAGCTTAGCGGGACTTGGTGGGGCCAACGTCCTGACTTTC. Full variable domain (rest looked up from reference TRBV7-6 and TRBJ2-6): GAGVSQSPRYKVTKRGQDVALRCDPISGHVSLYWYRQALGQGPEFLTYFNYEAQQDKSGLPNDRFSAERPEGSISTLTIQRTEQRDSAMYRCASSLAGLGGANVLTFGAGSRLTVL.